This paragraph reports one T cell receptor (beta chain). Its cognate antigen is unknown. This could be a read error, since a much larger clone is one nucleotide away. These data belong to a study of molecular identifiers for immune sequencing clone quantification. Study-wide findings and caveats: Sharing of a barcode by identical TCR molecules could cause highly expanded clone sizes to be underestimated.

This CDR3 is 14 amino acids long. The V gene's germline CDR1 is SEHNR and CDR2 FQNEAQ (reference sequence). Sorting selected naive CD8 T cells with a CD8+CD4-CCR7+CD45RA+ phenotype. Making the bulk TCR libraries relied on previously described methods and listed TCR primers. TCRdb passed the PCR reads through MiXCR, listing each CDR3 protein once. The sample contains roughly 10,000 distinct CDR3 sequences, over 20% of which appear only once. The sample was naive CD8+ T cells from blood, with Jurkat cell RNA spiked in. Subset defined: FACS-sorted CD8+CD4-CCR7+CD45RA+ naive T cells. The chain links TRBV7-9 to TRBJ1-4; TRBD1 aligns across 9 bases. This TCR was sampled from a human donor in good health. Some libraries in this study had Jurkat cell RNA spiked in. The CDR3 spells CASSSGTGYEKLIF. The CDR3 nucleotides read TGTGCCAGCAGCTCCGGGACAGGGTACGAAAAACTGATTTTT.